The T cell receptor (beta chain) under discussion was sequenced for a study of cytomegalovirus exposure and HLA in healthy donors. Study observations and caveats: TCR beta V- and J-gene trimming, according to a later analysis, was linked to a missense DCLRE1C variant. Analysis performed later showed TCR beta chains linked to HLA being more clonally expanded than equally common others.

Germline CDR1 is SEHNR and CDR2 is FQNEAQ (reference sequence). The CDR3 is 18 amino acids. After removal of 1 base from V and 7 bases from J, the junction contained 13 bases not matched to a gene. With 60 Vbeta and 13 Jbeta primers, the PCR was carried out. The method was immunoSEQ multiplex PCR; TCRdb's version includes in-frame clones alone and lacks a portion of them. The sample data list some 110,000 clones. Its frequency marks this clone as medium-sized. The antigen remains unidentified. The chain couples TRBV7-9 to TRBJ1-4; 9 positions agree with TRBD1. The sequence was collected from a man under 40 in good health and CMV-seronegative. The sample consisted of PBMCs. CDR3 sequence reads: CASSLERQGGLLGEKLFF. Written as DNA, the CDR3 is TGTGCCAGCAGCTTAGAGAGACAGGGGGGCCTTCTCGGTGAAAAACTGTTTTTT.